The TCR beta chain under discussion was sequenced for a study of PD-1 blockade in classical Hodgkin lymphoma. Overall study results and limits: The study reported lower baseline TCR diversity in newly diagnosed patients than in healthy donors. Complete responders matched newly diagnosed patients in baseline diversity. By C4D1, CD4+ diversity increased significantly, especially in complete responders.

All the patients suffered relapse after autologous stem cell transplantation, and brentuximab vedotin exposure differed. Best responses included complete response and partial response; otherwise, the best response was progressive disease. Germline CDR1 and CDR2: GTSNPN and SVGIG (reference sequence). This CDR3 has 18 residues. The trim removed 0 bases at V and 4 bases at J, leaving 13 bases unmatched. This table comes from immunoSEQ multiplex PCR, and its TCRdb copy is limited to in-frame clones, with some not included. The repertoire holds about 75,000 clones, with around 93% as singletons. In regard to this clone: Its specificity is not known.

Sample: peripheral blood mononuclear cells (PBMCs), taken at baseline. This chain uses TRBV30 with TRBJ2-5; 11 bases match TRBD2. This clonotype was sampled from a human donor with classical Hodgkin lymphoma. Here the CDR3 reads CAWSVYRSSGRSRETQYF. The CDR3 bases are TGTGCCTGGAGTGTTTATAGGTCTAGCGGGAGGAGCCGAGAGACCCAGTACTTC.